The entry below gives a single T cell receptor beta chain sequence along with its context. Its antigen remains unidentified. The authors made the TRB cDNA libraries by 5' RACE using UMI labels. No DNA is given; TCRdb re-called the 5' RACE reads and lists each CDR3 protein once. The sample spans about 62,000 distinct CDR3 sequences; the ten largest clones claim 3.5% to 5%. The data derive from a study of CXCR3-negative and CXCR3-positive naive CD8 T cells. Study-level findings and limits: For naive cells, CXCR3-negative and CXCR3-positive subsets had similar TRBV-TRBJ usage; for memory cells, usage differed.

The CDR3 extends over 17 amino acids. The germline gives CDR1 MDHEN, CDR2 SYDVKM. This receptor was taken from a human donor in good health. Some clones in this sample may be carry-over from other donors' samples. This chain links TRBV28 with TRBJ1-2; lacking DNA, the TRBD1 call made by TCRdb goes unchecked. The sequenced sample consisted of naive CXCR3- CD8+ T cells from blood. The sample's subset: CD45RO-CCR7+CD27+CD95- naive CD8+ T cells lacking CXCR3 (TNR3-). CDR3 protein: CASSFSISTGTYYGYTF.